One sample yielded the 3 T cell receptor beta chains listed below, sequenced in a study of CD8 T cells in Susac syndrome. Random hexamers primed reverse transcription of about 0.5 to 1 ug RNA. TCRdb re-analysed the immunoSEQ multiplex PCR reads in MiXCR, keeping a single row per CDR3 protein. The table records around 300,000 distinct CDR3 sequences, about 90% of them present only once. The sample consisted of CD4+ T cells from PBMCs. These TCRs come from a human donor with multiple sclerosis.

V usage is TRBV7-3 and J usage is TRBJ2-1; TRBD2 matches at 8 bases. This CDR3 region has 15 residues. The V gene end was trimmed by 1 base and the J gene end by 4 bases; junction bases not matched to a gene: 3. CDR1 and CDR2 (germline): SGHTA, FQGTGA. In DNA, the CDR3 is TGTGCCAGCAGCTTAAGTAGCGGGGTTTACAATGAGCAGTTCTTC. Amino acid sequence: CASSLSSGVYNEQFF.

This clonotype turned up a few times. The gene calls are TRBV30 and TRBJ2-5; D not certain. This CDR3 is built from 13 residues. Trimming stripped 1 base from V and 1 base from J, with 7 bases between. The V gene's germline CDR1 is GTSNPN and CDR2 SVGIG (reference sequence). CDR3 sequence: CAWSGGIQETQYF. DNA of the CDR3: TGTGCCTGGAGTGGTGGAATCCAAGAGACCCAGTACTTC.

The chain combines TRBV7-3 with TRBJ2-3, with D possibly being TRBD1 (5 bases). V lost 2 bases to trimming and J lost 6 bases, with 9 bases between them. The CDR3 runs to 13 residues. Germline V gene lookup returns CDR1 SGHTA and CDR2 FQGTGA. Here the CDR3 DNA reads TGTGCCAGCAGCTTAGCAGGGCCGGATACGCAGTATTTT. It is translated as CASSLAGPDTQYF.